This TCR beta chain was sequenced for a study of cytomegalovirus exposure and HLA in healthy donors. Study-wide points: Sequencing had likely introduced a cluster of highly shared sequence variants as an artifact.

Remarks on this clone: The antigen remains unidentified.

CDR1 SGHRS and CDR2 YFSETQ come from the germline V gene. Trimming stripped 2 bases from V and 0 bases from J, with 12 bases between. This CDR3 spans 17 amino acids. Both 60 Vbeta primers and 13 Jbeta primers went into the PCR. Using immunoSEQ multiplex PCR, the repertoire was profiled, and TCRdb retains in-frame clones only, with some absent. The sample holds approximately 170,000 clones; over 80% are singletons and the top ten take approximately 2.2%. The sample was PBMCs. The receptor comes from a male donor in good health and CMV-seronegative. J is TRBJ2-6 and V is TRBV5-1; tentative D call: TRBD1 (6 bases). The CDR3 DNA is TGCGCCAGCAGCTTAATAGGACAGAGCTCTGGGGCCAACGTCCTGACTTTC. It yields the protein CASSLIGQSSGANVLTF.